Listed below are T cell receptor beta chains from one sample, sequenced in a study of T cell clones after liver transplantation. Produced via immunoSEQ multiplex PCR; TCRdb's table is partial and in-frame only. The sample yields about 20,000 clones, approximately 80% seen once. The sequencing used CD8+ T cells from blood, collected around 54 months after liver transplant. Receptors were obtained from a human patient who received a liver transplant. Some of the T cells may derive from the graft donor. Each CDR3 is given with its conserved first and last residue. The D gene is left open where the match is weak. Size tells how often a clone was seen (once, few, many) or the class of an expanded clone, and some rows leave it out.

j_call v_call clone_size d_call cdr3_nt cdr3_aa
TRBJ1-1 TRBV7-3 . . TGTGCCAGCAGCTTACATGGCAACACTGAAGCTTTCTTT CASSLHGNTEAFF
TRBJ2-7 TRBV30 . . TGTGCCTTCGCGGTGGGTTACGAGCAGTACTTC CAFAVGYEQYF
TRBJ2-5 TRBV12-5 few TRBD2 TGTGCTAGTGGTTTGACTACTAGCGGGGGGGCGGAGACCCAGTACTTC CASGLTTSGGAETQYF
TRBJ1-2 TRBV5-5 . TRBD1 TGTGCCAGCAGGCTACAGGGGAGTTATGGCTACACCTTC CASRLQGSYGYTF
TRBJ2-3 TRBV7-8 . TRBD2 TGTGCCAGCAGCTTCGGACTAGCGGGGGGGTCTCCAGATACGCAGTATTTT CASSFGLAGGSPDTQYF
TRBJ2-7 TRBV5-1 . TRBD2 TGCGCCAGCAGCTCTGATACGCTAGCGGTCTACGAGCAGTACTTC CASSSDTLAVYEQYF
TRBJ1-1 TRBV5-6 . . TGTGCCAGCAGCTACCCTATGGGAGGACCCGAGACTGAAGCTTTCTTT CASSYPMGGPETEAFF
TRBJ2-7 TRBV28 . . TGTGCCAGCATTAAAGTGGCCGCCGCGGATGATCCCTACGAGCAGTACTTC CASIKVAAADDPYEQYF
TRBJ2-2 TRBV11-2 . . TGTGCCAGCAGCTTTATAACTGGGGAGCTGTTTTTT CASSFITGELFF
TRBJ2-1 TRBV5-8 . TRBD1 TGTGCCAGCAGCCCGCTACAGGGGCGATCATACAATGAGCAGTTCTTC CASSPLQGRSYNEQFF
TRBJ2-7 TRBV11-2 . . TGTGCCAGCAGCTCAACAGGGTTCGAGCAGTACTTC CASSSTGFEQYF
TRBJ1-2 TRBV6-4 once TRBD1 TGTGCCAGCAGTGACAACAGGGGTGGCTACACCTTC CASSDNRGGYTF
TRBJ1-1 TRBV5-4 . . TGTGCCAGCAGCCGAGATGAATTGGGGAGAAACACTGAAGCTTTCTTT CASSRDELGRNTEAFF
TRBJ1-2 TRBV7-9 few . TGTGCCAGCAGCTCGGGGCGGTTCGGGGGCGGCTATGGCTACACCTTC CASSSGRFGGGYGYTF
TRBJ1-6 TRBV4-1 . . TGCGCCAGCAGCCAAGAAGAATCGTCAGGGTCACCCCTCCACTTT CASSQEESSGSPLHF
TRBJ2-5 TRBV7-7 few TRBD2 TGTGCTAGCAGCCTGACTAGCGGGGGGTCCCAAGAGACCCAGTACTTC CASSLTSGGSQETQYF
TRBJ1-6 TRBV4-2 once . TGTGCCAGCAGCCAAGAGGTCAGCTCACCCCTCCACTTT CASSQEVSSPLHF
TRBJ2-2 TRBV2 . . TGTGCCAGCCTCCGAGGGGGGGACGGGGAGCTGTTTTTT CASLRGGDGELFF
TRBJ2-3 TRBV2 . . TGTGCCAGCAGGGACTACAGTGGACTTAGCACAGATACGCAGTATTTT CASRDYSGLSTDTQYF
TRBJ1-1 TRBV27 . . TGTGCCAGCAGTTTATGGCAGGGAAACACTGAAGCTTTCTTT CASSLWQGNTEAFF
TRBJ2-5 TRBV27 . . TGTGCCAGCAGTGGCAGGGGGGGAGAGACCCAGTACTTC CASSGRGGETQYF
TRBJ2-3 TRBV6-5 . . TGTGCCAGCAGTTACTCGGGCGGGGAGCCAGATACGCAGTATTTT CASSYSGGEPDTQYF
TRBJ1-1 TRBV7-9 . . TGTGCCAGCAGCTTATCTCCCGAGGCTATGAACACTGAAGCTTTCTTT CASSLSPEAMNTEAFF
TRBJ2-1 TRBV5-5 . TRBD1 TGTGCCAGCAGCTTCCGCCCCGACAGGGCGGCTGAGCAGTTCTTC CASSFRPDRAAEQFF
TRBJ2-7 TRBV11-2 . TRBD1 TGTGCCAGCAGCTCCGGGGCGGGACAGGGATCTCCCTACGAGCAGTACTTC CASSSGAGQGSPYEQYF
TRBJ2-7 TRBV28 . . TGTGCCAGCAGCTCCGGGACTGAGGCTTCCTACGAGCAGTACTTC CASSSGTEASYEQYF
TRBJ2-1 TRBV25-1 . . TGTGCCAGCAGTGCAACGGGACCATACAATGAGCAGTTCTTC CASSATGPYNEQFF
TRBJ2-1 TRBV11-2 . . TGTGCCAGCACCCTAGTACCGAATTCTTATAATGAGCAGTTCTTC CASTLVPNSYNEQFF
TRBJ2-3 TRBV27 . . TGTGCCAGCAGTTTAGGAGGAGAGCCAGATACGCAGTATTTT CASSLGGEPDTQYF
TRBJ2-7 TRBV28 . TRBD1 TGTGCCAGCAGTTGGGACAGCTACGAGCAGTACTTC CASSWDSYEQYF
TRBJ2-1 TRBV10-3 . TRBD2 TGTGCCATCAGTCAACATGGGGCTAGCGGGGGGGCCAATGAGCAGTTCTTC CAISQHGASGGANEQFF
TRBJ2-7 TRBV9 . TRBD2 TGTGCCAGCAGCCTCCGGACGGGGGGCTACGAGCAGTACTTC CASSLRTGGYEQYF
TRBJ2-7 TRBV7-9 . . TGTGCCAGCAGCTTAGCGGACCGCTCCTACGAGCAGTACTTC CASSLADRSYEQYF
TRBJ2-7 TRBV6-6 . . TGTGCCAGCAGTTACTCGACGGGGCGGGAGCAGTACTTC CASSYSTGREQYF
TRBJ1-3 TRBV2 few . TGTGCCAGCGGCCGCCTCTCTGGAAACACCATATATTTT CASGRLSGNTIYF
TRBJ2-5 TRBV7-9 few . TGTGCCAGCAGCTTATTCGTCGAGACCCAGTACTTC CASSLFVETQYF
TRBJ2-6 TRBV19 . TRBD1 TGTGCCAGTAGTAGGACAGGGTATGGGGCCAACGTCCTGACTTTC CASSRTGYGANVLTF